This TCR beta chain was captured in a study of blood T cell repertoires in COVID-19. Across the study: T cells, B-cell-depleted T cells, or PBMCs supplied cDNA or gDNA.

The data were produced by immunoSEQ multiplex PCR, yet TCRdb's version contains in-frame clones alone and is incomplete. In the table there are roughly 250,000 clones, about nine tenths of which are singletons. Sequencing was performed on peripheral blood. This TCR was recovered from a man younger than 45 with COVID-19, enrolled during active disease.

CDR3 loop: CATSRAPGETQYF. The CDR3 region has the DNA TGTGCCACCAGCAGGGCCCCGGGGGAGACCCAGTACTTC. The chain is built from TRBV15 and TRBJ2-5; D is possibly TRBD2 (5 bases). The CDR3 is made up of 13 amino acids. CDR1 and CDR2 (germline): LNHNV, YYDKDF (reference sequence). The V end lost 3 bases, the J end lost 5 bases, and 10 bases lay between the germline ends.